This paragraph reports one T cell receptor beta chain. Its antigen is not identified. The data belong to a study of cytomegalovirus exposure and HLA in healthy donors. Study observations and caveats: Later analysis reportedly placed an Asian-associated ancestry cluster below the roughly 700-donor mean in N-insertions.

Germline CDR1 reads SGDLS; CDR2 reads YYNGEE. The CDR3 extends over 15 amino acids. V trimming: 4 bases; J trimming: 0 bases; junction bases outside the gene matches: 7. Amplification used 60 Vbeta primers and 13 Jbeta primers. Only in-frame clones appear in the TCRdb table, and some are missing; sequencing was by immunoSEQ multiplex PCR. The repertoire includes 150,000 to 180,000 clones, approximately 80% of them detected once, and roughly 13% sits in the top ten. The clonotype was recovered from a man between 25 and 39 years old in good health and CMV-seropositive. V and J are TRBV9 and TRBJ2-7; TRBD2 matches 7 bases. The sample comprised PBMCs. The chain's CDR3 is CASSPGGGTSYEQYF. Here the CDR3 DNA reads TGTGCCAGCAGCCCGGGGGGAGGGACCTCCTACGAGCAGTACTTC.